The clone carrying this TCR beta chain was seen ten or more times. In every sequencing run, more than 170 million TCR-beta sequences were generated from 15-18 subjects. MiXCR, applied by TCRdb to the 5' RACE reads, yields one record per CDR3 protein. Here the sample spans 55,000 to 65,000 distinct CDR3 sequences, 3.5% to 4.5% being singletons. The CDR3 sequence is 16 residues long. Germline V gene sequence: CDR1 DFQATT, CDR2 SNEGSKA (reference sequence). Trimming removed 6 bases at V and 2 bases at J, with 21 bases between. This entry comes from a study of neurological immune-mediated disorders. Sequenced sample: PBMCs. The chain links TRBV20-1 to TRBJ2-3; unclear D gene. The TCR originated in a woman aged 45-65 years with multiple sclerosis. Here the CDR3 DNA reads TGCAGTGCCATCCATAGGACGGCCGAATCCACAGATACGCAGTATTTT. As protein: CSAIHRTAESTDTQYF.